These 14 T cell receptor beta chains originate from one sample sequenced in a study of T-cell reconstitution after alpha-beta-depleted transplantation in children. Unique molecular identifiers were built into the TCRbeta library. TCRdb fed the PCR reads into MiXCR, producing one record per CDR3 protein. The table lists under 400,000 distinct CDR3 sequences, around 25% of them singletons. Here the sequenced sample was PBMCs, mostly from graft donor cells, taken 180 days after TCRalphabeta/CD19-depleted stem cell transplant. The origin of the receptors is a male patient between 5 and 17 years old who had a stem cell transplant for acute lymphoblastic leukemia, so the T cells may come from the graft donor.

In its sample, this clonotype was seen a few times. The chain couples TRBV11-2 to TRBJ2-3; D tentatively fits TRBD1 or TRBD2 (5 bases each). The germline CDR1 and CDR2 sequences are SGHAT and FQNNGV. CDR3 length: 18 amino acids. Trimming pared 5 bases from V and 6 bases from J, leaving 27 bases between. The CDR3 reads CASSPPGMLAKQQDTQYF. The CDR3 nucleotides are TGTGCCAGCAGCCCCCCAGGGATGCTAGCAAAGCAACAGGATACGCAGTATTTT.

The chain uses TRBV7-8 and TRBJ2-3; either TRBD1 or TRBD2 may fit D (6 bases each). Trimming removed 2 bases from V and 9 bases from J, with 21 bases in between. This CDR3 region has 16 residues. Per the germline V gene, CDR1 is SGHVS and CDR2 is FQNEAQ. This CDR3 is CASSLKGLLGGGTQYF. The CDR3 DNA reads as TGTGCCAGCAGCTTAAAAGGGCTCCTCGGAGGGGGAACGCAGTATTTT.

There are many counts of this clonotype. The chain joins TRBV12-3 or TRBV12-4 to TRBJ2-2, with D perhaps TRBD1 (5 bases). Trimming removed 6 bases at V and 1 base at J, with 6 bases between. This CDR3 comprises 13 residues. The CDR3 DNA reads TGTGCCAGCAGCGACAGGAACACCGGGGAGCTGTTTTTT. Its translation: CASSDRNTGELFF.

This chain links TRBV12-3 or TRBV12-4 with TRBJ1-3; the D gene is possibly TRBD1 (5 bases). This CDR3 region has 16 residues. The V end was cut by 4 bases, the J end by 2 bases, with 15 bases between. CDR3 sequence (DNA): TGTGCCAGCAGTTGGGTGGGGCAGGAGACTGGAAACACCATATATTTT. It codes for CASSWVGQETGNTIYF.

This clonotype was found a few times. V is TRBV6-1 and J is TRBJ1-2; D is ambiguous. CDR1 is MNHNS and CDR2 is SASEGT in the germline V gene. Trimming shortened V by 3 bases and J by 8 bases, and 13 bases separated the two germline ends. The CDR3 covers 13 residues. For the CDR3, the DNA is TGTGCCAGCAGTGATCCGTACGAAGGGGGCTACACCTTC. It specifies CASSDPYEGGYTF.

This clonotype was observed a handful of times. The V and J genes are TRBV12-3 or TRBV12-4 and TRBJ2-5; 8 nucleotides line up with TRBD1. With 0 bases clipped from V and 1 base from J, the junction kept 1 base outside the gene matches. The CDR3 contains 15 residues. CDR3 DNA sequence: TGTGCCAGCAGTTTAGCAGGGACAGGCCAAGAGACCCAGTACTTC. This encodes CASSLAGTGQETQYF.

This clonotype was observed at least ten times. The V gene is TRBV20-1, the J gene TRBJ2-3, with TRBD2 as a possible D gene (6 bases). The ends were cut back, 0 bases at V and 1 base at J, with 14 bases in the middle. This CDR3 has 16 amino acids. Germline assignment: CDR1 DFQATT and CDR2 SNEGSKA (reference sequence). DNA for the CDR3: TGCAGTGCTAGAGATCGGACTACCTCGGGCACAGATACGCAGTATTTT. Protein: CSARDRTTSGTDTQYF.

The V gene is TRBV7-9, the J gene TRBJ2-3; 7 bases align to TRBD2. CDR3 length: 16 residues. Trimming cost V 5 bases and J 0 bases; bases outside gene matches: 8. Looked up from germline, CDR1 is SEHNR and CDR2 is FQNEAQ (reference sequence). CDR3 bases: TGTGCCAGCAGCGCACACCTAGCGGCCAGCACAGATACGCAGTATTTT. Protein product: CASSAHLAASTDTQYF.

This chain joins TRBV7-8 and TRBJ2-7; TRBD1 aligns across 7 bases. V shed 5 bases and J 0 bases; nucleotides not matched to a gene: 10. Germline-derived CDR1 and CDR2 are SGHVS and FQNEAQ. The CDR3 is 16 residues long. CDR3: CASSPIWGQSSYEQYF. The CDR3 DNA is TGTGCCAGCAGCCCAATCTGGGGACAGAGCTCCTACGAGCAGTACTTC.

This clonotype turned up a few times. This rearrangement joins TRBV20-1 to TRBJ2-3; 7 positions match TRBD1. Germline values: CDR1 DFQATT, CDR2 SNEGSKA (reference sequence). The CDR3 covers 14 residues. J lost 0 bases, V lost 3 bases, and 3 bases had no gene match. CDR3 sequence (DNA): TGCAGTGCTAGCGGGACAGCTAGCACAGATACGCAGTATTTT. Translation: CSASGTASTDTQYF.

The chain combines TRBV27 with TRBJ1-5; no reliable D call. With 5 bases removed from V and 7 bases from J, the gap between germline ends came to 12 bases. The CDR3 consists of 13 residues. The germline gives CDR1 MNHEY, CDR2 SMNVEV (reference sequence). Written as DNA, the CDR3 is TGTGCCAGCAGTCCCTGGACGCGGCAGCCCCAGCATTTT. Translation gives CASSPWTRQPQHF.

This clonotype was seen a handful of times. The V and J genes are TRBV4-1 and TRBJ2-5; 7 nucleotides match TRBD2. V was clipped by 1 base and J by 5 bases; unmatched bases: 10. Germline loops: CDR1 MGHRA, CDR2 YSYEKL. The CDR3 consists of 16 residues. CDR3 in amino acids: CASSQGQAGDGETQYF. CDR3 DNA: TGCGCCAGCAGCCAAGGGCAGGCGGGGGATGGGGAGACCCAGTACTTC.

The chain employs TRBV24-1 and TRBJ1-4, with TRBD1 identical over 9 bases. CDR1 KGHDR and CDR2 SFDVKD come from the germline V gene. V was pared by 1 base and J by 6 bases, with 11 bases of the junction left unmatched. This CDR3 is 18 amino acids long. The CDR3 DNA is TGTGCCACCAGTGATTTACAGAAGCGACAGGGGGTACATGAAAAACTGTTTTTT. It yields the protein CATSDLQKRQGVHEKLFF.

The chain uses TRBV29-1 and TRBJ2-5, with a possible D match to TRBD1 (5 bases). The CDR3 extends over 12 amino acids. V lost 4 bases and J lost 2, with 8 bases in between. Germline V lookup: CDR1 SQVTM, CDR2 ANQGSEA. This chain's CDR3 is CSVGGNQETQYF. The CDR3 DNA is TGCAGCGTTGGGGGCAATCAAGAGACCCAGTACTTC.